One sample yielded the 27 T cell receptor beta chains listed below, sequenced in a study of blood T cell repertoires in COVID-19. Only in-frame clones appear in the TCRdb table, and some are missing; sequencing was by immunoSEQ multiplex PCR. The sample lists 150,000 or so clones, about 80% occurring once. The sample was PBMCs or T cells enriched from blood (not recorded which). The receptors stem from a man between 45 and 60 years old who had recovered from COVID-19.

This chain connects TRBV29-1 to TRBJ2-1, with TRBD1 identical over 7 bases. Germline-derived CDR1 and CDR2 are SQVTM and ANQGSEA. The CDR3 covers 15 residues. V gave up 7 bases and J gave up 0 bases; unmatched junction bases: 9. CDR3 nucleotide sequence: TGCAGCGGCAAAACAGGGGATAGCTCCTACAATGAGCAGTTCTTC. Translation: CSGKTGDSSYNEQFF.

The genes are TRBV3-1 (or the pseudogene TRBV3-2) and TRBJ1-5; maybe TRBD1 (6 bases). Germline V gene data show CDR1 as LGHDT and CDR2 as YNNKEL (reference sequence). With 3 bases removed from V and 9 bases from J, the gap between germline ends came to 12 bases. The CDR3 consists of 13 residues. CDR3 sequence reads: CASSQGHYRPQHF. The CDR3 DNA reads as TGTGCCAGCAGCCAGGGACATTATCGGCCCCAGCATTTT.

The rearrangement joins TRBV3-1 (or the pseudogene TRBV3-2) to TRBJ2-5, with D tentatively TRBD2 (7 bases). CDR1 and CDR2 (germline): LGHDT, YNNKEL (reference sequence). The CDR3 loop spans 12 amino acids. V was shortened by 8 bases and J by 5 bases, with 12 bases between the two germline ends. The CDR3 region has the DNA TGTGCCAGCGGGGGGGGGCGTGAGACCCAGTACTTC. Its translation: CASGGGRETQYF.

The CDR3 DNA reads as TGTGCCAGCAGCCCCTGGCGTCGGAGTTCGCAGGAGACCCAGTACTTC. Its protein product is CASSPWRRSSQETQYF. V is TRBV7-6 and J is TRBJ2-5; D gene unclear. The CDR3 sequence is 16 residues long. Trimming cost V 5 bases and J 5 bases, with 21 bases left between them. Germline lookup yields CDR1 SGHVS and CDR2 FNYEAQ.

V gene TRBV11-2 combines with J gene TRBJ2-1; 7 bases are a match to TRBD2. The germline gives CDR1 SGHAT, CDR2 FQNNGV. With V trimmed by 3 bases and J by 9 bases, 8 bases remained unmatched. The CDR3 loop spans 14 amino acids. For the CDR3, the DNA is TGTGCCAGCAGCTTGGGACTACAATCGGGTGAGCAGTTCTTC. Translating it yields CASSLGLQSGEQFF. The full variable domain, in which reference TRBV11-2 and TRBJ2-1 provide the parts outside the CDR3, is EAGVAQSPRYKIIEKRQSVAFWCNPISGHATLYWYQQILGQGPKLLIQFQNNGVVDDSQLPKDRFSAERLKGVDSTLKIQPAKLEDSAVYLCASSLGLQSGEQFFGPGTRLTVL.

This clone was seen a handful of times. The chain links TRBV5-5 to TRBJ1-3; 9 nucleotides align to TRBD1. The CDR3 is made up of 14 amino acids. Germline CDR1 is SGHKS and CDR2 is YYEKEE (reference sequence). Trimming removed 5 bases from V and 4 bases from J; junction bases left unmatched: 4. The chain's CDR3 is CASRRTGEGNTIYF. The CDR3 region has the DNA TGTGCCAGCAGAAGGACAGGGGAAGGAAACACCATATATTTT.

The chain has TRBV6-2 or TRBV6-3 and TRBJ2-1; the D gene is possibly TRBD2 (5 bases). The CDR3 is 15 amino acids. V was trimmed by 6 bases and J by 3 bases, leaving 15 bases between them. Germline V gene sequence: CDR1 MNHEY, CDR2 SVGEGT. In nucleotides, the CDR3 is TGTGCCAGCAGCCCCAAAGCGGAACTCTACAATGAGCAGTTCTTC. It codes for CASSPKAELYNEQFF.

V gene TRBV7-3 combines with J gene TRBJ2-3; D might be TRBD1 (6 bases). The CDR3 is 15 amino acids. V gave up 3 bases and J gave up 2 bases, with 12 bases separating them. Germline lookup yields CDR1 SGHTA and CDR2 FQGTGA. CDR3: CASSFGQFPTDTQYF. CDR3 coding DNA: TGTGCCAGCAGCTTTGGACAGTTCCCCACAGATACGCAGTATTTT.

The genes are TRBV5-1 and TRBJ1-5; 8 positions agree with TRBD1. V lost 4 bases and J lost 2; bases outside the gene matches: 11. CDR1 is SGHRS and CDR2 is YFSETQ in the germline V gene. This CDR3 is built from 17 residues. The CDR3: CASSPGTGLYGNQPQHF. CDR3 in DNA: TGCGCCAGCAGCCCCGGGACAGGACTGTATGGCAATCAGCCCCAGCATTTT.

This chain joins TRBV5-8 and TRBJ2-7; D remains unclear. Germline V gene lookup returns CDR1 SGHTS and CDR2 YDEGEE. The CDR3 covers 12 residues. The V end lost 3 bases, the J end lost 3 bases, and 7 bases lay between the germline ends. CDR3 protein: CASSSLRYEQYF. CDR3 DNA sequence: TGTGCCAGCAGCTCCCTACGCTACGAGCAGTACTTC.

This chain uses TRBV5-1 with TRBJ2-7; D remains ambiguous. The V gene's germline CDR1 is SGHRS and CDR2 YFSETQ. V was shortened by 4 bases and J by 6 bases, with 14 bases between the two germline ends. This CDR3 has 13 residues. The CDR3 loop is CASSPVVPVEQYF. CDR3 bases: TGCGCCAGCAGCCCTGTGGTCCCGGTCGAGCAGTACTTC.

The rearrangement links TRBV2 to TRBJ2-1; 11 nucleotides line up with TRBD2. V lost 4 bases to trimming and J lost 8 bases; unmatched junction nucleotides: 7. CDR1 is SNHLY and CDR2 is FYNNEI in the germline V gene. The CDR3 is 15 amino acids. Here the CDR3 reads CASSGSGGGFDEQFF. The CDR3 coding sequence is TGTGCCAGCAGTGGTAGCGGGGGGGGATTCGATGAGCAGTTCTTC.

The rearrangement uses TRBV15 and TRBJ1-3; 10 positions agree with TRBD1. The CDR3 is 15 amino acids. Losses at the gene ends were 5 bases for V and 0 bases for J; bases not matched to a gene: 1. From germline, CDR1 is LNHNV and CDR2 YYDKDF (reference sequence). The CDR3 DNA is TGTGCCACCAGCGGGGACAGGGGCTCTGGAAACACCATATATTTT. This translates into CATSGDRGSGNTIYF.

This chain's CDR3 is CASSLSHGLGPNYGYTF. The CDR3 DNA reads TGTGCCAGCAGTTTGTCCCACGGACTAGGGCCTAACTATGGCTACACCTTC. This sequence joins TRBV5-8 and TRBJ1-2; D gene uncertain. CDR3 length equals 17 residues. Between the trimmed V and J ends, which lost 5 bases and 0 bases, there was a span of 20 bases. Germline-derived CDR1 and CDR2 are SGHTS and YDEGEE. The complete variable domain, with remaining parts taken from reference TRBV5-8 and TRBJ1-2, reads EAGVTQSPTHLIKTRGQQATLRCSPISGHTSVYWYQQALGLGLQFLLWYDEGEERNRGNFPPRFSGRQFPNYSSELNVNALELEDSALYLCASSLSHGLGPNYGYTFGSGTRLTVV.

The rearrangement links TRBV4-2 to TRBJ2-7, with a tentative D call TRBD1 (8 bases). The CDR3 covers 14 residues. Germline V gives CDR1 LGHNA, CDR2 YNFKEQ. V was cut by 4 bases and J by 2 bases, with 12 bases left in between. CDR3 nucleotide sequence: TGTGCCAGCAGCCCACAGGGGGGGGCCTACGAGCAGTACTTC. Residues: CASSPQGGAYEQYF.

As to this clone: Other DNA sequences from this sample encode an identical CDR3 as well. The CDR3, as DNA: TGCGCCAGCAGCCAAAGGCCCCGGGACAGGGGGTCTGGGGCCAACGTCCTGACTTTC. Translated, it gives CASSQRPRDRGSGANVLTF. This chain uses TRBV4-1 with TRBJ2-6; 11 bases are a match to TRBD1. The CDR3 has 19 amino acids. CDR1 is MGHRA and CDR2 is YSYEKL in the germline V gene. V shed 2 bases, J shed 1 base, and the junction held 7 bases outside the gene matches.

DNA of the CDR3: TGCGCCAGCAGGCGGGACGTTAGCTCCTACAATGAGCAGTTCTTC. It encodes CASRRDVSSYNEQFF. The chain couples TRBV5-1 to TRBJ2-1; the D gene is possibly TRBD2 (6 bases). The CDR3 is 15 amino acids. The germline V and J ends were trimmed by 5 bases and 0 bases, with 12 bases remaining between them. Germline loops: CDR1 SGHRS, CDR2 YFSETQ.

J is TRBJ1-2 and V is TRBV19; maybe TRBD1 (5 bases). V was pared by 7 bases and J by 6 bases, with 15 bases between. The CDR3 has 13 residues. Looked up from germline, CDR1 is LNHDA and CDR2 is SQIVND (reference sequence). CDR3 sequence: CASNPWGGDGYTF. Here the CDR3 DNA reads TGTGCCAGTAACCCGTGGGGGGGTGATGGCTACACCTTC.

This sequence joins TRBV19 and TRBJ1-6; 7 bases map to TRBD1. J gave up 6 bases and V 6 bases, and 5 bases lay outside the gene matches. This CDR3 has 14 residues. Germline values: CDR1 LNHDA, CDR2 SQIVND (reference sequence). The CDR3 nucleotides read TGTGCCAGTAGCGGACAGGCCCGTAATTCACCCCTCCACTTT. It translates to CASSGQARNSPLHF. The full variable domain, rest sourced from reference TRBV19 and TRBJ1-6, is DGGITQSPKYLFRKEGQNVTLSCEQNLNHDAMYWYRQDPGQGLRLIYYSQIVNDFQKGDIAEGYSVSREKKESFPLTVTSAQKNPTAFYLCASSGQARNSPLHFGNGTRLTVT.

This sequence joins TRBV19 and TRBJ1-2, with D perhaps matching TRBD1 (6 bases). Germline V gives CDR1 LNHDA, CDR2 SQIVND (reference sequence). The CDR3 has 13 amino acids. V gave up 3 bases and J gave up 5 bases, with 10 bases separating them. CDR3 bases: TGTGCCAGTAGTATCAGGGGAGAGTATGGCTACACCTTC. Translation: CASSIRGEYGYTF.

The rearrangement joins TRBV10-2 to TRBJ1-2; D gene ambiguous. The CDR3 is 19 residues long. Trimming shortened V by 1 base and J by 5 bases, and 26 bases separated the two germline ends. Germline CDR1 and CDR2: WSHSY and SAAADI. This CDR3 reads CASSEYGGQLARLSYGYTF. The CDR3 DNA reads TGCGCCAGCAGTGAGTACGGTGGCCAGTTAGCTAGACTATCATATGGCTACACCTTC.

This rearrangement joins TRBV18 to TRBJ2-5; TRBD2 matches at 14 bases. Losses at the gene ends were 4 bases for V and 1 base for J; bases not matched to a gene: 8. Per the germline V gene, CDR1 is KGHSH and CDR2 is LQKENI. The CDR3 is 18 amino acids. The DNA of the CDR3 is TGTGCCAGCTCACTAAGGACTAGCGGGGGGAGGACCCAAGAGACCCAGTACTTC. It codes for CASSLRTSGGRTQETQYF.

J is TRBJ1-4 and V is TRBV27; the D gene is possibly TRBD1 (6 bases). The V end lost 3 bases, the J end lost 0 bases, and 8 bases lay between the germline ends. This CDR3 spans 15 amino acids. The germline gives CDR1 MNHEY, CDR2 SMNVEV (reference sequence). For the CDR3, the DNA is TGTGCCAGCAGTTTCGCAGGGGCAACTAATGAAAAACTGTTTTTT. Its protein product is CASSFAGATNEKLFF.

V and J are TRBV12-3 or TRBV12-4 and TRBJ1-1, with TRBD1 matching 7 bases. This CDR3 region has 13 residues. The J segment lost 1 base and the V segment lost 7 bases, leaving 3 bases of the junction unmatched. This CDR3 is CASTRGANTEAFF. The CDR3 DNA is TGTGCCAGCACCAGGGGGGCGAACACTGAAGCTTTCTTT.

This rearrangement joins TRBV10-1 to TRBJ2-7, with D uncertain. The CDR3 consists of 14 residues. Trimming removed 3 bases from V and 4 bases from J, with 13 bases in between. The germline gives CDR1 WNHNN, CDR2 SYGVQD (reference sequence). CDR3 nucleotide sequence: TGCGCCAGCAGTGAAGCAACCGCCCCGTACGAGCAGTACTTC. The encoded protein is CASSEATAPYEQYF.

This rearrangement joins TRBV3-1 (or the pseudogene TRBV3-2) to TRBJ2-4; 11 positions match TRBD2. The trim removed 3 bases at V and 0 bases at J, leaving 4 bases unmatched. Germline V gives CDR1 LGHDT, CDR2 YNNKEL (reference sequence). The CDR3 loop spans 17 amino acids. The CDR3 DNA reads TGTGCCAGCAGCCATGGCACTAGCGGGGGAGCCAAAAACATTCAGTACTTC. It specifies CASSHGTSGGAKNIQYF.

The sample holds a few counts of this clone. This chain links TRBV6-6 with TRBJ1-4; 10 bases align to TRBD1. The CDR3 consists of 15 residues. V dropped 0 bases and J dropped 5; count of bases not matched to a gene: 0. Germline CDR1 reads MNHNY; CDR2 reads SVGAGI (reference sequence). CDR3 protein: CASSYSGQGNEKLFF. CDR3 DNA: TGTGCCAGCAGTTACTCGGGACAGGGGAATGAAAAACTGTTTTTT.